This TCR beta chain originates from a study of T cell responses to AZD1222 COVID-19 vaccine. Study-wide results and caveats: Spike regions recognized by vaccine-associated CD4 TCRs spanned the protein, led by 160-218 and 743-854. Donors skewed white British and female; clonal diversity was possibly underestimated.

Of note for this clone: Its antigen is not known.

The CDR3 covers 11 residues. Sequenced by immunoSEQ multiplex PCR; TCRdb stores in-frame clones only, minus some. The repertoire includes more than 150,000 clones, 90% of them detected once, and approximately 1.6% sits in the top ten. Sample: peripheral blood, taken on day 0 of AZD1222 vaccination. The source of this sequence is an adult in good health. The J gene is TRBJ2-1, the V gene TRBV1; the table's D gene call, TRBD2, was not cross checked with the DNA. TRBV1 is assigned pseudogene status. DNA for the CDR3: TGCACCAGCAGACTACCCGGTTCCAAGTTCTTC. It specifies CTSRLPGSKFF.